The 15 T cell receptor beta chains below come from one sample, sequenced in a study of memory CD4+ T cells and cytomegalovirus serostatus. The sort gate was single viable CD3+CD4+CD8-CD45RO+ cells for memory CD4+ T cells. TCRdb's table, derived via immunoSEQ multiplex PCR, lists solely in-frame clones and lacks some. The data hold 40,000 to 55,000 clones, with around 83% observed a single time. The source material was memory CD4+ T cells from blood. The receptor set was obtained from an adult in good health and CMV-seropositive.

This clone turned up a few times. V gene TRBV5-1 combines with J gene TRBJ1-2; TRBD1 might be the D (5 bases). The germline V and J ends were trimmed by 0 bases and 8 bases, with 14 bases remaining between them. The CDR3 totals 14 residues. Germline CDR1 is SGHRS and CDR2 is YFSETQ. The DNA for the CDR3 is TGCGCCAGCAGCTTGGCCGGGGCCGTGAAAGGCTACACCTTC. This encodes CASSLAGAVKGYTF.

The rearrangement uses TRBV19 and TRBJ2-5; D unresolved. CDR3 length equals 15 residues. V was cut by 3 bases and J by 0 bases, with 11 bases left in between. The germline gives CDR1 LNHDA, CDR2 SQIVND (reference sequence). As DNA, the CDR3 is TGTGCCAGTAGTATGGGGTCCCTGTACCAAGAGACCCAGTACTTC. Its translation is CASSMGSLYQETQYF.

Only a few counts were recorded for this clone. This same CDR3 is encoded by further DNA sequences in the sample. The gene calls are TRBV9 and TRBJ2-2; D is uncertain. Trimming left V 5 bases short and J 1 base short, with 9 bases between. The germline CDR1 and CDR2 sequences are SGDLS and YYNGEE. The CDR3 has 14 amino acids. For the CDR3, the DNA is TGTGCCAGCAGAGCGTCCGGGAACACCGGGGAGCTGTTTTTT. The encoded protein is CASRASGNTGELFF.

The gene calls are TRBV19 and TRBJ1-2; TRBD1 might be the D (5 bases). CDR3 length: 13 residues. Germline CDR1 and CDR2: LNHDA and SQIVND (reference sequence). V was cut by 5 bases and J by 4 bases, with 11 bases left in between. DNA for the CDR3: TGTGCCAGTAGTGTCAGGGAAGCCTATGGCTACACCTTC. It encodes CASSVREAYGYTF.

The chain carries TRBV10-3 and TRBJ1-1; TRBD1 matches at 10 bases. The germline gives CDR1 ENHRY, CDR2 SYGVKD. V was pared by 6 bases and J by 6 bases, with 7 bases of the junction left unmatched. The CDR3 runs 14 residues. The DNA for the CDR3 is TGTGCCATCAGGCCGGGGACAGGGGATTCTGAAGCTTTCTTT. This translates into CAIRPGTGDSEAFF.

The V call is TRBV28, the J call TRBJ2-7, with TRBD2 matching 7 bases. This CDR3 spans 14 amino acids. After removal of 5 bases from V and 3 bases from J, the junction contained 7 bases not matched to a gene. Germline V lookup: CDR1 MDHEN, CDR2 SYDVKM. In DNA, the CDR3 is TGTGCCAGCAGTCGGACTAGAGGTTTCTACGAGCAGTACTTC. It yields the protein CASSRTRGFYEQYF.

This chain joins TRBV13 and TRBJ2-7; unclear D gene. Trimming pared 5 bases from V and 6 bases from J, leaving 14 bases between. Germline values: CDR1 PRHDT, CDR2 FYEKMQ (reference sequence). The CDR3 consists of 13 residues. DNA of the CDR3: TGTGCCAGCAGCCTTAGGGTGGCACGCGAGCAGTACTTC. It codes for CASSLRVAREQYF.

The DNA for the CDR3 is TGTGCCAGCAGCTTAGAGAATCAGAGAAACCAGTACTTC. This encodes CASSLENQRNQYF. The V gene is TRBV11-2, the J gene TRBJ2-5; D unclear. Trimming left V 0 bases short and J 10 bases short, with 12 bases between. The CDR3 runs 13 residues. Germline loops: CDR1 SGHAT, CDR2 FQNNGV.

The rearrangement joins TRBV11-2 to TRBJ2-3; D unclear. The CDR3 consists of 11 residues. Trimming stripped 7 bases from V and 1 base from J, with 3 bases between. In germline, CDR1 is SGHAT, CDR2 FQNNGV. The CDR3 DNA reads as TGTGCCAGCAAGGGCACAGATACGCAGTATTTT. This sequence encodes CASKGTDTQYF.

The chain is built from TRBV10-3 and TRBJ2-3, with 11 bases identical to TRBD1. The CDR3 runs to 14 residues. J gave up 4 bases and V 6 bases, and 3 bases lay outside the gene matches. CDR1 is ENHRY and CDR2 is SYGVKD in the germline V gene. The CDR3 spells CAISGQGAADTQYF. For the CDR3, the DNA is TGTGCCATCAGCGGACAGGGGGCTGCAGATACGCAGTATTTT.

A note on this clone: The junction shows a germline mismatch at one end, possibly a read error. The rearrangement links TRBV6-6 to TRBJ1-6; D is possibly TRBD1 (6 bases). In germline, CDR1 is MNHNY, CDR2 SVGAGI (reference sequence). The CDR3 is 14 residues long. The CDR3 sequence is CASNYRDVNSPLHF. DNA of the CDR3: TGTGCCAGCAATTACAGGGATGTTAATTCACCCCTCCACTTT.

In its sample, this clone was seen a few times. This chain links TRBV28 with TRBJ1-4; D ambiguous. The CDR3 totals 15 residues. Trimming stripped 7 bases from V and 0 bases from J, with 12 bases between. Germline-derived CDR1 and CDR2 are MDHEN and SYDVKM. The CDR3: CASNREMATNEKLFF. The CDR3 region has the DNA TGTGCCAGCAATCGCGAGATGGCAACTAATGAAAAACTGTTTTTT.

The rearrangement uses TRBV25-1 and TRBJ1-1; maybe TRBD1 (5 bases). The CDR3 consists of 16 residues. Germline V CDR1 and CDR2: MGHDK, SYGVNS. V shed 2 bases and J shed 8 bases, with 21 bases lying between them. The CDR3 sequence is CASSEVGGAYNKEAFF. The DNA for the CDR3 is TGTGCCAGCAGTGAAGTCGGGGGTGCATATAACAAAGAAGCTTTCTTT.

This clone was detected only a few times. The chain uses TRBV29-1 and TRBJ1-2; D is unclear. V shed 4 bases and J shed 2 bases, with 17 bases lying between them. Germline-derived CDR1 and CDR2 are SQVTM and ANQGSEA. The CDR3 is 15 residues long. The CDR3 bases are TGCAGCGTTGGCATCCCCGGAGGGTCAAACTATGGCTACACCTTC. It specifies CSVGIPGGSNYGYTF. The variable domain in full, completed from reference TRBV29-1 and TRBJ1-2, reads SAVISQKPSRDICQRGTSLTIQCQVDSQVTMMFWYRQQPGQSLTLIATANQGSEATYESGFVIDKFPISRPNLTFSTLTVSNMSPEDSSIYLCSVGIPGGSNYGYTFGSGTRLTVV.

This clone was seen a single time. The chain combines TRBV11-2 with TRBJ2-2, with D uncertain. With 5 bases removed from V and 0 bases from J, the gap between germline ends came to 1 base. The CDR3 runs to 12 residues. The germline V gene has CDR1 SGHAT and CDR2 FQNNGV. Here the CDR3 DNA reads TGTGCCAGCAGCCCGAACACCGGGGAGCTGTTTTTT. Translated, it gives CASSPNTGELFF.